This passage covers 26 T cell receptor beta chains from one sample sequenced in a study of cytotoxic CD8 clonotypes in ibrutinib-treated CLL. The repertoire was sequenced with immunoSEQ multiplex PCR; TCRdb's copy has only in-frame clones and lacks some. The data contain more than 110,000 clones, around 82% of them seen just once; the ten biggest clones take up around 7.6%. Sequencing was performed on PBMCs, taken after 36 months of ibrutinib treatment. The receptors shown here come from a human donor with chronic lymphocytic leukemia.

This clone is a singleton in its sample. For the CDR3, the DNA is TGTGCCAGCTCCCACGGGACAGGACAAGAGACCCAGTACTTC. Translating it yields CASSHGTGQETQYF. This chain uses TRBV18 with TRBJ2-5, with TRBD1 matching 8 bases. Germline values: CDR1 KGHSH, CDR2 LQKENI. Trimming cost V 6 bases and J 2 bases; bases outside gene matches: 5. This CDR3 spans 14 amino acids. The whole variable domain, filled in from reference TRBV18 and TRBJ2-5, reads NAGVMQNPRHLVRRRGQEARLRCSPMKGHSHVYWYRQLPEEGLKFMVYLQKENIIDESGMPKERFSAEFPKEGPSILRIQQVVRGDSAAYFCASSHGTGQETQYFGPGTRLLVL.

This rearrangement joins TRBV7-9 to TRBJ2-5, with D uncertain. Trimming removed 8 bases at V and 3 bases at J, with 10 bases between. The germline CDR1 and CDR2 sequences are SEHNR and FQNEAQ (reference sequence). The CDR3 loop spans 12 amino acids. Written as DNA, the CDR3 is TGTGCCAGCGGACGGATTGAAGAGACCCAGTACTTC. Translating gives CASGRIEETQYF.

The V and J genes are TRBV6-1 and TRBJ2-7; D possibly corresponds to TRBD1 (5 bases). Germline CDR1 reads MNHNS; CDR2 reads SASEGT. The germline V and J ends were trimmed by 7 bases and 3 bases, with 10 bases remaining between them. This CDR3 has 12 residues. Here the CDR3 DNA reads TGTGCCAGCACCCCTGACAGCTACGAGCAGTACTTC. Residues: CASTPDSYEQYF.

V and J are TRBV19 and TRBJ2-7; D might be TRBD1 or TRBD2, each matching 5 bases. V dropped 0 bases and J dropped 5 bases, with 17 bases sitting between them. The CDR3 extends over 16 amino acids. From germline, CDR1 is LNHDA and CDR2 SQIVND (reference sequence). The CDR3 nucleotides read TGTGCCAGTAGTATAGATCTGAGTCAGTGGGGGAACGAGCAGTACTTC. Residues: CASSIDLSQWGNEQYF.

As DNA, the CDR3 is TGTGCCAGCAGCCTCGGACAGGGTGGCTACGAGCAGTACTTC. Translating gives CASSLGQGGYEQYF. The gene calls are TRBV4-2 and TRBJ2-7; 8 positions match TRBD1. This CDR3 contains 14 residues. Germline CDR1 LGHNA, CDR2 YNFKEQ. Trimming removed 4 bases from V and 3 bases from J; junction bases left unmatched: 5.

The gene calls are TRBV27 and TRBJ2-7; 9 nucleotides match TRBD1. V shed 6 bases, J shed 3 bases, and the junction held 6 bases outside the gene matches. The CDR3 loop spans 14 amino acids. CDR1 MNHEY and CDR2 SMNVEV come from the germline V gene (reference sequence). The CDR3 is CASRTGTGYYEQYF. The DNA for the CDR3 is TGTGCCAGCAGAACCGGGACAGGGTACTACGAGCAGTACTTC.

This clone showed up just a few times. This CDR3 is CASSETLGGYTF. The CDR3 bases are TGTGCCAGCAGTGAAACCTTGGGGGGCTACACCTTC. The rearrangement uses TRBV2 and TRBJ1-2; D call uncertain. CDR3 length: 12 amino acids. Germline loops: CDR1 SNHLY, CDR2 FYNNEI. The ends were cut back, 2 bases at V and 8 bases at J, with 9 bases in the middle.

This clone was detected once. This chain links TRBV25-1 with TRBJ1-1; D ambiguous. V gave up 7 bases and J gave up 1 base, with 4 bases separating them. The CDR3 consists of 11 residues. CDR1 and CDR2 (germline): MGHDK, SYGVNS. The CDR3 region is CASKGNTEAFF. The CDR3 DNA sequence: TGTGCCAGCAAGGGGAACACTGAAGCTTTCTTT.

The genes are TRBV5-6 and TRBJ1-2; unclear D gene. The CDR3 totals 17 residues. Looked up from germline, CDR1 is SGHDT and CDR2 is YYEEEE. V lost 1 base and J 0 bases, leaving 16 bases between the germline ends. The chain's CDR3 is CASSLRAEGRANYGYTF. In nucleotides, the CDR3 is TGTGCCAGCAGCTTGAGGGCCGAGGGTAGGGCTAACTATGGCTACACCTTC.

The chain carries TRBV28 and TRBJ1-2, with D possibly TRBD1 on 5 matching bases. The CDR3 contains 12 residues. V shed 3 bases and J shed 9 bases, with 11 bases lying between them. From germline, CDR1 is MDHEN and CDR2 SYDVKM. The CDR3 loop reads CASSFGHMSYTF. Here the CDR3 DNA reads TGTGCCAGCAGTTTCGGACACATGAGCTACACCTTC.

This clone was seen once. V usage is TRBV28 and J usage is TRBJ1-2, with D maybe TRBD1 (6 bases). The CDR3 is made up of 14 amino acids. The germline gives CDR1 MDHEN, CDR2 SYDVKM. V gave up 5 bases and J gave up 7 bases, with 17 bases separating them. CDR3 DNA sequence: TGTGCCAGCAGTACCTCTGGGGGGCCGGGTGGCTACACCTTC. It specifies CASSTSGGPGGYTF.

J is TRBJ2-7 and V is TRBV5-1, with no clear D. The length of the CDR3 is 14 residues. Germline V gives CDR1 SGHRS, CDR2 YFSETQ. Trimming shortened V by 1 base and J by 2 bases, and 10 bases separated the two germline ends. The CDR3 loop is CASSLLDGAYEQYF. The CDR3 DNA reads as TGCGCCAGCAGCTTGTTGGACGGCGCCTACGAGCAGTACTTC.

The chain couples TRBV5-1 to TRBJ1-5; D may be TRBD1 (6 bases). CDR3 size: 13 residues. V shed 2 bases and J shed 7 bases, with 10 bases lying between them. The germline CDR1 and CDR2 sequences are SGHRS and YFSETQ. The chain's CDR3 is CASSFTGTQPQHF. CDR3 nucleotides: TGCGCCAGCAGCTTTACAGGGACGCAGCCCCAGCATTTT.

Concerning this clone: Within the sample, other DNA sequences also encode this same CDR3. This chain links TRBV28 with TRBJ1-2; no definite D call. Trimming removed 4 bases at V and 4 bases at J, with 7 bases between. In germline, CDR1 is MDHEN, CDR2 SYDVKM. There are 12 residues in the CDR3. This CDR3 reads CASSSRTYGYTF. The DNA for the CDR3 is TGTGCCAGCAGTTCCCGGACCTATGGCTACACCTTC.

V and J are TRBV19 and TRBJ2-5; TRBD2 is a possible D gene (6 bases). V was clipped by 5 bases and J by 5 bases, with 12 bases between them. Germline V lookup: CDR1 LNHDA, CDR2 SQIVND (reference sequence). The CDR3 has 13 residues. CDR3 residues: CASSAGRRETQYF. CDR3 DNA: TGTGCCAGTAGTGCGGGACGGCGGGAGACCCAGTACTTC.

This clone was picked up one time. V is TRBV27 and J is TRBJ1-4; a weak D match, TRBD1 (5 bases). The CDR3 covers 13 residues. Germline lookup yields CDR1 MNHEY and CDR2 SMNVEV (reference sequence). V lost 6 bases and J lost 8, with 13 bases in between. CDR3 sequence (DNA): TGTGCCAGCAGGGGCGCAGGGTACGAAAAACTGTTTTTT. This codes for CASRGAGYEKLFF.

CDR3 region: CASSRDGFYGYTF. The DNA of the CDR3 is TGTGCCAGCAGTAGGGACGGATTCTATGGCTACACCTTC. This chain joins TRBV6-1 and TRBJ1-2; D is possibly TRBD1 (5 bases). V lost 5 bases and J lost 4, with 11 bases in between. This CDR3 has 13 amino acids. CDR1 is MNHNS, CDR2 SASEGT, per germline.

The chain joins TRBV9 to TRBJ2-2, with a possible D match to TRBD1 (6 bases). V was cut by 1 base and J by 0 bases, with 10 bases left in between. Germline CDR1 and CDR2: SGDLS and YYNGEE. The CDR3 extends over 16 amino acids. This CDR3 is CASSVHGTPNTGELFF. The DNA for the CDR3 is TGTGCCAGCAGCGTACATGGGACACCGAACACCGGGGAGCTGTTTTTT.

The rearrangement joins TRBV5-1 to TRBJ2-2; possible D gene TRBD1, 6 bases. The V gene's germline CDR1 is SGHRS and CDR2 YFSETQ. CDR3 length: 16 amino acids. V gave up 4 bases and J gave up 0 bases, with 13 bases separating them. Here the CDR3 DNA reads TGCGCCAGCAGCGGATTGACAGGCTCGAACACCGGGGAGCTGTTTTTT. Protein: CASSGLTGSNTGELFF. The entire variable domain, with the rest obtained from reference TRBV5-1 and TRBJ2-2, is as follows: KAGVTQTPRYLIKTRGQQVTLSCSPISGHRSVSWYQQTPGQGLQFLFEYFSETQRNKGNFPGRFSGRQFSNSRSEMNVSTLELGDSALYLCASSGLTGSNTGELFFGEGSRLTVL.

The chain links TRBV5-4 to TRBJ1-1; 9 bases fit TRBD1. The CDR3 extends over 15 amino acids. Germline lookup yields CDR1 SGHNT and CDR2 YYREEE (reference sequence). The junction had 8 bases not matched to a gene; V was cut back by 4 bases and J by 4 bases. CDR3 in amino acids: CASSLTGGAGTEAFF. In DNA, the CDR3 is TGTGCCAGCAGCCTCACAGGGGGCGCAGGCACTGAAGCTTTCTTT. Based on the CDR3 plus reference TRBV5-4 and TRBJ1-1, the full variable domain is ETGVTQSPTHLIKTRGQQVTLRCSSQSGHNTVSWYQQALGQGPQFIFQYYREEENGRGNFPPRFSGLQFPNYSSELNVNALELDDSALYLCASSLTGGAGTEAFFGQGTRLTVV.

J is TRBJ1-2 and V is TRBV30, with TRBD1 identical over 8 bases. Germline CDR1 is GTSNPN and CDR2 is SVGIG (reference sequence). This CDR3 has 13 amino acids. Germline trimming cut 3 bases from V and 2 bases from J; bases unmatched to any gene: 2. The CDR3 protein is CAWRQGGNYGYTF. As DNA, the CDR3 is TGTGCCTGGAGACAGGGGGGGAACTATGGCTACACCTTC.

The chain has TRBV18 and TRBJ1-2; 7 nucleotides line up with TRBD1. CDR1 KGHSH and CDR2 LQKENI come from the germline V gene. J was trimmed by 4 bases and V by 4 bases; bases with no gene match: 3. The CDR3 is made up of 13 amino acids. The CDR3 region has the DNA TGTGCCAGCTCACGGGACAGCCCCTATGGCTACACCTTC. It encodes CASSRDSPYGYTF.

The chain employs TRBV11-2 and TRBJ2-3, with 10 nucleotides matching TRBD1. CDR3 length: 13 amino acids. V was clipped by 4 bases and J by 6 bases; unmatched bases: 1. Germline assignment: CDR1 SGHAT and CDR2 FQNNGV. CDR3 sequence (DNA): TGTGCCAGCAGCTCGGACAGGGGGGATACGCAGTATTTT. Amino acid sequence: CASSSDRGDTQYF.

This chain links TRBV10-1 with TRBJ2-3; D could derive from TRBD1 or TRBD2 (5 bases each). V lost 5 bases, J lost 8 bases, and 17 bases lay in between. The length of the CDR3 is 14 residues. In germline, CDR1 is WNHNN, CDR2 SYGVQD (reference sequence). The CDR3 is CASSWADLGGTQYF. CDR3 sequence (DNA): TGCGCCAGCAGTTGGGCGGACCTTGGGGGTACGCAGTATTTT.

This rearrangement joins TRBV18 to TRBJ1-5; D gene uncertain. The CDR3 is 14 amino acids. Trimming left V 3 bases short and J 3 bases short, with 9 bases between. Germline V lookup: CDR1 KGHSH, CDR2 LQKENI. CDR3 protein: CASSPGLINQPQHF. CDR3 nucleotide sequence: TGTGCCAGCTCACCCGGGCTAATCAATCAGCCCCAGCATTTT.

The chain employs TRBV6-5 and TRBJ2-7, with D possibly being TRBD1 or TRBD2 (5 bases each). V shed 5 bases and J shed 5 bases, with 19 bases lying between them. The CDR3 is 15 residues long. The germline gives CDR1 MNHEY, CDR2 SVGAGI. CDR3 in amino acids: CASSLRGARADEQYF. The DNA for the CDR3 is TGTGCCAGCAGTCTCCGAGGGGCAAGGGCTGACGAGCAGTACTTC.